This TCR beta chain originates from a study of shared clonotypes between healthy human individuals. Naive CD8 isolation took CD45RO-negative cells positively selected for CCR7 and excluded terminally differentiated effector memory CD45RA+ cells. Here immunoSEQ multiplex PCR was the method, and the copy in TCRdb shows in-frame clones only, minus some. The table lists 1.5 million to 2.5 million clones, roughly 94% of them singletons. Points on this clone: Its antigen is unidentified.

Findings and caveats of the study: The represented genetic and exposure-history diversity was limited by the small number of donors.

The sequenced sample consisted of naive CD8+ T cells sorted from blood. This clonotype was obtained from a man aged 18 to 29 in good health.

This CDR3 is CASSRPDRGYNEQFF. DNA of the CDR3: TGTGCCAGCAGTCGCCCGGACAGGGGGTACAATGAGCAGTTCTTC. This sequence joins TRBV6-5 and TRBJ2-1; TRBD1 matches 10 bases. Unmatched junction bases numbered 5, after V lost 5 bases and J lost 4 bases. In germline, CDR1 is MNHEY, CDR2 SVGAGI. The CDR3 consists of 15 residues.